The 32 T cell receptor beta chains presented below share a single source sample, sequenced in a study of blood T cell repertoires in COVID-19. The assay was immunoSEQ multiplex PCR, and TCRdb's table has in-frame clones only and misses some. The table records some 100,000 clones, approximately 85% of them present only once. Sequencing input: peripheral blood. Source of these receptors: a human donor in a cohort sampled during active COVID-19.

CDR3 loop: CASSFGLRTEAFF. Written as DNA, the CDR3 is TGTGCCAGCAGCTTCGGGTTGCGCACTGAAGCTTTCTTT. V usage is TRBV7-2 and J usage is TRBJ1-1; no clear D gene. This CDR3 region has 13 residues. The germline V gene has CDR1 SGHTA and CDR2 FQGNSA. The V end was cut by 3 bases, the J end by 4 bases, with 9 bases between.

This clone was detected a few times. J is TRBJ1-5 and V is TRBV30; unclear D gene. This CDR3 comprises 13 residues. Germline V gives CDR1 GTSNPN, CDR2 SVGIG (reference sequence). The V gene lost 5 bases and the J gene lost 6 bases, with 14 bases spanning the gap. DNA of the CDR3: TGTGCCTGGTCTTTGGGGAGCCGTCAGCCCCAGCATTTT. Amino acid sequence: CAWSLGSRQPQHF.

The DNA of the CDR3 is TGTGCCAGCAGGAGCCAGGGCAACGAGCAGTACTTC. Translating it yields CASRSQGNEQYF. The rearrangement joins TRBV2 to TRBJ2-7; a possible D gene is TRBD1 (5 bases). Trimming removed 6 bases at V and 5 bases at J, with 11 bases between. Germline-derived CDR1 and CDR2 are SNHLY and FYNNEI. The CDR3 length is 12 residues.

V usage is TRBV29-1 and J usage is TRBJ2-3, with 8 bases matching TRBD2. V trimming: 4 bases; J trimming: 2 bases; junction bases outside the gene matches: 17. CDR3 size: 18 residues. Germline V CDR1 and CDR2: SQVTM, ANQGSEA. CDR3 loop: CSVGGALFGREVTDTQYF. The CDR3 DNA reads TGCAGCGTTGGAGGAGCCCTATTCGGGAGGGAGGTCACAGATACGCAGTATTTT.

The V gene is TRBV28, the J gene TRBJ1-4; TRBD1 is a possible D gene (5 bases). The V gene's germline CDR1 is MDHEN and CDR2 SYDVKM. With 5 bases removed from V and 2 bases from J, the gap between germline ends came to 18 bases. The CDR3 totals 17 residues. The DNA of the CDR3 is TGTGCCAGCAGTCCCCTGGAGGGGAGGAGGACTAATGAAAAACTGTTTTTT. As protein: CASSPLEGRRTNEKLFF.

The chain combines TRBV28 with TRBJ1-2; 8 bases line up with TRBD1. Trimming cost V 2 bases and J 3 bases; bases outside gene matches: 5. CDR3 size: 15 residues. CDR1 and CDR2 from the germline V gene are MDHEN and SYDVKM. The CDR3: CASSLAAGGDYGYTF. The CDR3, as DNA: TGTGCCAGCAGTTTAGCGGCAGGGGGCGACTATGGCTACACCTTC.

The J gene is TRBJ1-1, the V gene TRBV28; no definite D call. V shed 4 bases and J shed 4 bases, with 10 bases lying between them. This CDR3 is 13 amino acids long. CDR1 MDHEN and CDR2 SYDVKM come from the germline V gene. In DNA form, the CDR3 reads TGTGCCAGCAGTTCACAGCAAGGCACTGAAGCTTTCTTT. Protein product: CASSSQQGTEAFF.

This chain links TRBV25-1 with TRBJ2-3; TRBD1 matches 10 bases. CDR1 and CDR2 from the germline V gene are MGHDK and SYGVNS. V was clipped by 6 bases and J by 4 bases; unmatched bases: 7. The CDR3 totals 15 residues. The DNA for the CDR3 is TGTGCCAGCAGCTTCGGGACAGGGGCCTCAGATACGCAGTATTTT. Residues: CASSFGTGASDTQYF.

The CDR3 sequence: CARCDRMNTGELFF. The DNA for the CDR3 is TGTGCCAGATGTGACAGGATGAACACCGGGGAGCTGTTTTTT. The chain uses TRBV24-1 and TRBJ2-2; D is possibly TRBD1 (6 bases). Germline CDR1 and CDR2: KGHDR and SFDVKD. The CDR3 has 14 amino acids. V lost 11 bases and J lost 1, with 13 bases in between.

This chain joins TRBV6-2 or TRBV6-3 and TRBJ2-2, with D perhaps matching TRBD2 (7 bases). V lost 3 bases, J lost 5 bases, and 16 bases lay in between. The CDR3 is made up of 16 amino acids. The germline V gene encodes CDR1 MNHEY and CDR2 SVGEGT. This CDR3 is CASSYAGAGRTGELFF. DNA of the CDR3: TGTGCCAGCAGTTATGCGGGGGCTGGGAGAACCGGGGAGCTGTTTTTT.

The J gene is TRBJ2-5, the V gene TRBV7-9, with D perhaps matching TRBD1 (6 bases). The CDR3 extends over 16 amino acids. Trimming shortened V by 5 bases and J by 5 bases, and 21 bases separated the two germline ends. Germline V gene sequence: CDR1 SEHNR, CDR2 FQNEAQ (reference sequence). CDR3 in amino acids: CASSQNRARVAETQYF. Written as DNA, the CDR3 is TGTGCCAGCAGCCAAAACAGGGCGAGGGTTGCCGAGACCCAGTACTTC.

The V call is TRBV27, the J call TRBJ2-3, with 12 bases identical to TRBD2. V dropped 5 bases and J dropped 0; count of bases not matched to a gene: 3. CDR3 length equals 16 residues. Germline-derived CDR1 and CDR2 are MNHEY and SMNVEV (reference sequence). DNA of the CDR3: TGTGCCAGCAGTAGGGGACTAGCGGGTAGCACAGATACGCAGTATTTT. Translated, it gives CASSRGLAGSTDTQYF.

The chain is built from TRBV6-5 and TRBJ2-1; TRBD2 is a possible D gene (5 bases). Germline CDR1 and CDR2: MNHEY and SVGAGI. The ends were cut back, 0 bases at V and 3 bases at J, with 12 bases in the middle. CDR3 length equals 16 residues. The chain's CDR3 is CASSYSKRNNYNEQFF. In DNA form, the CDR3 reads TGTGCCAGCAGTTACTCGAAGCGGAATAACTACAATGAGCAGTTCTTC.

CDR3 DNA sequence: TGTGCCAGCAGCCCCTTACAGGGCACAGATACGCAGTATTTT. Amino acid sequence: CASSPLQGTDTQYF. This chain connects TRBV2 to TRBJ2-3; possible D gene TRBD1, 5 bases. CDR3 length: 14 residues. Trimming removed 6 bases at V and 1 base at J, with 11 bases between. Per the germline V gene, CDR1 is SNHLY and CDR2 is FYNNEI.

V usage is TRBV5-1 and J usage is TRBJ2-2; 11 bases line up with TRBD1. Trimming removed 0 bases from V and 5 bases from J; junction bases left unmatched: 3. The length of the CDR3 is 16 residues. Per the germline V gene, CDR1 is SGHRS and CDR2 is YFSETQ. Here the CDR3 DNA reads TGCGCCAGCAGCTTGGCAGGGACAGGGGGGACCGGGGAGCTGTTTTTT. As protein: CASSLAGTGGTGELFF.

The chain carries TRBV24-1 and TRBJ2-3; TRBD2 is a possible D gene (5 bases). This CDR3 is 13 amino acids long. The V gene lost 1 base and the J gene lost 9 bases, with 10 bases spanning the gap. Germline lookup yields CDR1 KGHDR and CDR2 SFDVKD. This chain's CDR3 is CATSDFEGGTQYF. For the CDR3, the DNA is TGTGCCACCAGTGATTTCGAGGGTGGCACGCAGTATTTT.

This clone has only a few counts. The gene calls are TRBV6-5 and TRBJ1-1; D is possibly TRBD1 (5 bases). With 6 bases removed from V and 4 bases from J, the gap between germline ends came to 12 bases. CDR1 and CDR2 from the germline V gene are MNHEY and SVGAGI. The length of the CDR3 is 13 residues. This CDR3 reads CASSPDTGTEAFF. CDR3 nucleotides: TGTGCCAGCAGCCCGGACACGGGCACTGAAGCTTTCTTT.

This sequence joins TRBV29-1 and TRBJ2-7; 14 bases agree with TRBD2. The junction had 7 bases not matched to a gene; V was cut back by 5 bases and J by 4 bases. CDR3 length: 15 amino acids. Germline loops: CDR1 SQVTM, CDR2 ANQGSEA. The CDR3 region has the DNA TGCAGCGTTTCCGGGACTAGCGGGAGAGGTTACGAGCAGTACTTC. It encodes CSVSGTSGRGYEQYF.

The J gene is TRBJ2-3, the V gene TRBV9; a possible D gene is TRBD2 (5 bases). This CDR3 spans 14 amino acids. Looked up from germline, CDR1 is SGDLS and CDR2 is YYNGEE. V lost 3 bases to trimming and J lost 2 bases, with 10 bases between them. CDR3 region: CASSEGGFTDTQYF. The CDR3 DNA reads TGTGCCAGCAGCGAAGGCGGGTTCACAGATACGCAGTATTTT. Full variable domain (missing parts from reference TRBV9 and TRBJ2-3): DSGVTQTPKHLITATGQRVTLRCSPRSGDLSVYWYQQSLDQGLQFLIQYYNGEERAKGNILERFSAQQFPDLHSELNLSSLELGDSALYFCASSEGGFTDTQYFGPGTRLTVL.

The V call is TRBV28, the J call TRBJ2-3, with D possibly TRBD2 on 6 matching bases. This CDR3 has 14 residues. V was cut by 10 bases and J by 7 bases, with 21 bases left in between. CDR1 is MDHEN and CDR2 is SYDVKM in the germline V gene. This CDR3 reads CATLKPGSIYTQYF. The CDR3 region has the DNA TGTGCCACCCTGAAGCCCGGGAGTATTTATACGCAGTATTTT.

The V and J genes are TRBV19 and TRBJ2-3; 12 nucleotides match TRBD1. Germline trimming cut 8 bases from V and 6 bases from J; bases unmatched to any gene: 9. Germline assignment: CDR1 LNHDA and CDR2 SQIVND (reference sequence). The CDR3 spans 15 residues. The CDR3 nucleotides are TGTGCCAGTGCCCCGGGACAGGGGGCAGTCGATACGCAGTATTTT. Translated: CASAPGQGAVDTQYF.

The CDR3 is CARSLIPKQGTSYEQYF. CDR3 in DNA: TGTGCCAGAAGCCTTATCCCCAAACAGGGGACGTCCTACGAGCAGTACTTC. The chain uses TRBV5-3 and TRBJ2-7; 7 positions agree with TRBD1. TRBV5-3 is known as an ORF, though its function is uncertain. The CDR3 length is 17 residues. The ends lost 4 bases at V and 1 base at J; junction bases unmatched: 14.

The chain has TRBV5-1 and TRBJ2-3; D perhaps matches TRBD2 (5 bases). CDR3 length: 16 amino acids. V gave up 4 bases and J gave up 4 bases, with 19 bases separating them. Germline CDR1 is SGHRS and CDR2 is YFSETQ. The CDR3 region is CASSADSPLPADTQYF. The CDR3 DNA reads as TGCGCCAGCAGCGCGGACTCTCCATTGCCGGCAGATACGCAGTATTTT. Using reference TRBV5-1 and TRBJ2-3 for the parts outside the CDR3, the full variable domain is KAGVTQTPRYLIKTRGQQVTLSCSPISGHRSVSWYQQTPGQGLQFLFEYFSETQRNKGNFPGRFSGRQFSNSRSEMNVSTLELGDSALYLCASSADSPLPADTQYFGPGTRLTVL.

V gene TRBV2 combines with J gene TRBJ2-5, with a possible D match to TRBD1 (6 bases). V was trimmed by 8 bases and J by 5 bases, leaving 15 bases between them. Germline CDR1 reads SNHLY; CDR2 reads FYNNEI. The CDR3 is 13 amino acids. The CDR3 nucleotides are TGTGCCAGCTTAAGCAGGGGATGGGAGACCCAGTACTTC. It translates to CASLSRGWETQYF.

This clone was recorded at least ten times. The gene calls are TRBV2 and TRBJ1-4; TRBD1 is a possible D gene (6 bases). The CDR3 covers 13 residues. The V and J ends lost 6 bases and 7 bases respectively, with 12 bases between them. Germline CDR1 is SNHLY and CDR2 is FYNNEI. Here the CDR3 reads CASSTGRSEKLFF. As DNA, the CDR3 is TGTGCCAGCAGCACAGGGCGCTCTGAAAAACTGTTTTTT.

This clone was observed once. The CDR3 sequence: CATNRDINQPQHF. The DNA for the CDR3 is TGTGCCACCAACAGGGACATCAATCAGCCCCAGCATTTT. The V and J genes are TRBV2 and TRBJ1-5, with a tentative D call TRBD1 (6 bases). Germline V gene data show CDR1 as SNHLY and CDR2 as FYNNEI. The CDR3 contains 13 residues. V dropped 10 bases and J dropped 3 bases, with 13 bases sitting between them.

The V and J genes are TRBV30 and TRBJ1-4; weak D call: TRBD1 (5 bases). Germline CDR1 GTSNPN, CDR2 SVGIG (reference sequence). Deletions cut 3 bases from V and 3 bases from J, with 11 bases between. The CDR3 runs to 14 residues. Here the CDR3 DNA reads TGTGCCTGGAGCTCCGGGGGGGCTAATGAAAAACTGTTTTTT. It translates to CAWSSGGANEKLFF.

The chain recombines TRBV2 with TRBJ1-4, with D perhaps matching TRBD1 (5 bases). The CDR3 loop spans 14 amino acids. From germline, CDR1 is SNHLY and CDR2 FYNNEI. Trimming left V 3 bases short and J 8 bases short, with 13 bases between. The CDR3 protein is CASSDYQGWEKLFF. CDR3 bases: TGTGCCAGCAGTGATTACCAGGGCTGGGAAAAACTGTTTTTT. The full variable domain, in which reference TRBV2 and TRBJ1-4 provide the parts outside the CDR3, is EPEVTQTPSHQVTQMGQEVILRCVPISNHLYFYWYRQILGQKVEFLVSFYNNEISEKSEIFDDQFSVERPDGSNFTLKIRSTKLEDSAMYFCASSDYQGWEKLFFGSGTQLSVL.

J is TRBJ1-6 and V is TRBV27; D may be TRBD1 (6 bases). Looked up from germline, CDR1 is MNHEY and CDR2 is SMNVEV (reference sequence). This CDR3 is built from 15 residues. V was clipped by 6 bases and J by 5 bases, with 14 bases between them. This CDR3 reads CASRPGTINNSPLHF. CDR3 nucleotide sequence: TGTGCCAGCAGGCCTGGGACAATTAATAATTCACCCCTCCACTTT.

This rearrangement joins TRBV24-1 to TRBJ1-1; maybe TRBD1 (5 bases). Trimming took 5 bases from V and 10 from J, leaving 16 bases between them. The CDR3 has 13 residues. Germline lookup yields CDR1 KGHDR and CDR2 SFDVKD. DNA of the CDR3: TGTGCCACCAGTGCCTTCGGAACAGGAGTAGCTTTCTTT. The encoded protein is CATSAFGTGVAFF.

The chain employs TRBV3-1 (or the pseudogene TRBV3-2) and TRBJ2-7; D perhaps matches TRBD1 (6 bases). The CDR3 spans 14 residues. V dropped 1 base and J dropped 6 bases, with 13 bases sitting between them. CDR1 and CDR2 from the germline V gene are LGHDT and YNNKEL (reference sequence). CDR3 bases: TGTGCCAGCAGCCAAGCACACAGGGTGGGCGAGCAGTACTTC. This encodes CASSQAHRVGEQYF.

V gene TRBV6-2 or TRBV6-3 combines with J gene TRBJ2-5; D possibly corresponds to TRBD2 (6 bases). The CDR3 has 15 residues. In germline, CDR1 is MNHEY, CDR2 SVGEGT. Trimming stripped 2 bases from V and 2 bases from J, with 12 bases between. The CDR3 loop reads CASSYRMGGQETQYF. The CDR3 DNA is TGTGCCAGCAGTTACCGTATGGGGGGTCAAGAGACCCAGTACTTC.